This TCR beta chain appears in the sequencing data of a study of memory B cells and T cells in multiple sclerosis. Stimulus-free culture yielded autoproliferating CFSE-dim and non-proliferating CFSE-high T cells, each sequenced separately. Replicate wells were pooled after 7 days of stimulus-free culture of roughly 5x10^7 CFSE-labeled PBMCs. Without exogenous stimuli, roughly 0.49 uM CFSE-labeled PBMCs were cultured serum-free. TCRdb keeps only in-frame clones here, not all; method: immunoSEQ multiplex PCR. The sample yields 46,000 or so clones, about 80% seen once. After removal of 4 bases from V and 6 bases from J, the junction contained 17 bases not matched to a gene. The germline V gene has CDR1 LNHDA and CDR2 SQIVND (reference sequence). CDR3 size: 18 residues. Study-wide points: Clone-set sizes differed between compartments, so shared clonotype counts needed normalization.

With respect to this clone: Its antigen is not identified.

This sequence was found in a human donor with multiple sclerosis. Sequences were obtained from PBMCs from blood kept in culture. This chain connects TRBV19 to TRBJ2-2; 7 nucleotides match TRBD1. In DNA form, the CDR3 reads TGTGCCAGTAGTAAGGAGTGGGGGACAGACTCGACGTCCGGGGAGCTGTTTTTT. Translating gives CASSKEWGTDSTSGELFF.